The source of this TCR beta chain is a study of blood T cell repertoires in COVID-19 (dated by TCRdb to about 2020). Regarding the complete study: Samples covering the acute and convalescent phases of COVID-19 were provided by collaborators in the United States, Italy and Spain. The material from the prospective study consisted of cDNA or gDNA derived from T cells, B-cell-depleted T cells, or PBMCs. The dataset comprised deeply sampled blood TCRbeta repertoires from subjects exposed to, actively infected with, or recovered from COVID-19. The repertoires were made available in a free public database intended to serve as a resource for research on the immune response to SARS-CoV-2. The samples were drawn from two sources: the first 160 participants of the ongoing ImmuneRACE study, and some 1,300 subjects contributed by 6 global collaborators. Nearly every sample came with metadata listing a de-identified subject ID, COVID-19 status, age in years and sex. HLA class I and class II types, where available, came from metadata supplied by the sample provider rather than from assay-based typing. Results and caveats for the whole study, not just this receptor: Clinical and demographic metadata were provided uncurated, with the amount varying by source and participant.

In the germline V gene, CDR1 corresponds to SQVTM and CDR2 to ANQGSEA. The CDR3 measures 10 amino acids from cysteine to phenylalanine. CDR3 DNA is the only sequence kept; it has 30 bases, read in frame from the first base. Points on this clone: What this receptor recognizes is not known. Compared with germline, one end of the junction differs, possibly owing to a read error.

The immunoSEQ Assay, a bias-controlled multiplex PCR, was used to amplify TCRbeta CDR3 regions from genomic DNA. Processing in the source paper ran as follows. Within the assay, amplification of reference gene primers was used to estimate how many nucleated cells each sample contained. Sequence reads were collapsed and filtered to measure the absolute abundance of every unique TCRbeta CDR3 rearrangement. For each sample, productive Simpson clonality was calculated as the square root of Simpson's diversity index over productive rearrangements. Drawn from immuneACCESS, this table holds only the in-frame rearrangements with V and J called that TCRdb kept. Clones are partly lost; checked studies trace under half to an unresolved V gene and leave the rest unexplained. D and trimming come from the DNA, and the V and J calls and clone size come from that table. The sample table lists fewer than 250,000 clones, approximately 84% of them with a count of one. The top ten clones comprise around 10% of the sample.

One collaborating source in Seattle enrolled patients during active infection and followed them longitudinally through the course of disease. Collaborating institutions collected whole blood in K2EDTA tubes following their own protocols. For TCRbeta analysis, collaborator samples were shipped as frozen whole blood, as isolated PBMCs, or as DNA extracted from either sample type. The V and J segments used are TRBV29-1 and TRBJ1-2, with 10 bases matching TRBD1. The sample taken for sequencing was peripheral blood. The source of this sequence is a man between 45 and 60 years old with COVID-19, enrolled during active disease. Here the CDR3 is given as CSGGQGTIFF. At the DNA level, the sequence is TGCAGCGGGGGACAGGGGACGATATTCTTC. The entire variable domain, with the stretches around the CDR3 drawn from the reference TRBV29-1 and TRBJ1-2 proteins, is SAVISQKPSRDICQRGTSLTIQCQVDSQVTMMFWYRQQPGQSLTLIATANQGSEATYESGFVIDKFPISRPNLTFSTLTVSNMSPEDSSIYLCSGGQGTIFFGSGTRLTVV.